This T cell receptor beta chain comes out of a study of cytomegalovirus exposure and HLA in healthy donors. Overall study findings and caveats: A later analysis associated approximately 17,000 TCR beta sequences with HLA alleles at a 0.05 false discovery rate. Researchers reported in a later analysis that a missense DCLRE1C variant was tied to TCR beta V- and J-gene trimming. The study put some 150 TCR beta chains on its list as cytomegalovirus-associated.

PCR amplification relied on 60 Vbeta primers (plus 13 Jbeta primers). TCRdb's copy holds only in-frame clones and misses some; the assay was immunoSEQ multiplex PCR. The data hold around 100,000 clones, with approximately 72% observed a single time. This clone was found once. Its antigen is unknown. What was sequenced was PBMCs. This TCR was recovered from a male donor in good health and CMV-seropositive.

CDR3 in amino acids: CASSPGTGELFF. CDR3 DNA sequence: TGCGCCAGCAGCCCAGGCACCGGGGAGCTGTTTTTT. V is TRBV4-1 and J is TRBJ2-2, with D uncertain. This CDR3 has 12 amino acids. Germline V CDR1 and CDR2: MGHRA, YSYEKL. Trimming shortened V by 4 bases and J by 4 bases, and 4 bases separated the two germline ends.